One and the same sample provided the 27 T cell receptor beta chains below, sequenced in a study of shared clonotypes between healthy human individuals. Assay: immunoSEQ multiplex PCR; the TCRdb copy retains only in-frame clones and omits some. Among some 2,000,000 clones listed, around 95% were seen once. Material for sequencing was naive CD4+ T cells sorted from blood. Specified subset: CD45RA+ positively selected. These receptors came from a man younger than 35 in good health.

V usage is TRBV7-9 and J usage is TRBJ1-1, with a tentative D call TRBD1 (5 bases). The V end lost 6 bases, the J end lost 1 base, and 9 bases lay between the germline ends. Germline V gene data show CDR1 as SEHNR and CDR2 as FQNEAQ (reference sequence). The length of the CDR3 is 13 residues. CDR3 loop: CASRQTANTEAFF. CDR3 nucleotides: TGTGCCAGCAGGCAGACAGCGAACACTGAAGCTTTCTTT.

The table lists this clone with a count of one. The J gene is TRBJ2-5, the V gene TRBV30; TRBD1 aligns across 8 bases. This CDR3 spans 15 amino acids. Germline V gives CDR1 GTSNPN, CDR2 SVGIG (reference sequence). V shed 2 bases, J shed 3 bases, and the junction held 8 bases outside the gene matches. CDR3 amino acids: CAWSPGQDVKETQYF. CDR3 bases: TGTGCCTGGAGTCCGGGACAGGATGTGAAAGAGACCCAGTACTTC.

The J gene is TRBJ2-2, the V gene TRBV6-5; no definite D call. The CDR3 runs to 12 residues. V lost 8 bases to trimming and J lost 8 bases, with 12 bases between them. Germline lookup yields CDR1 MNHEY and CDR2 SVGAGI. CDR3 amino acids: CASRRWMGELFF. The CDR3 DNA is TGTGCCAGCCGGCGGTGGATGGGGGAGCTGTTTTTT.

The V and J genes are TRBV11-2 and TRBJ2-3, with TRBD2 matching over 7 bases. The CDR3 is 16 amino acids. Trimming cost V 1 base and J 2 bases; bases outside gene matches: 6. The germline V gene has CDR1 SGHAT and CDR2 FQNNGV. The CDR3 loop reads CASSLVPSGFTDTQYF. CDR3 bases: TGTGCCAGCAGCTTAGTGCCTAGCGGCTTCACAGATACGCAGTATTTT.

This rearrangement joins TRBV2 to TRBJ1-3, with D hard to call. This CDR3 is built from 14 residues. Germline CDR1 reads SNHLY; CDR2 reads FYNNEI. V shed 3 bases and J shed 7 bases, with 13 bases lying between them. CDR3 in DNA: TGTGCCAGCAGTGACGGGTCTGCGGGTAACACCATATATTTT. Amino acid sequence: CASSDGSAGNTIYF. Complete variable domain (other parts from reference TRBV2 and TRBJ1-3): EPEVTQTPSHQVTQMGQEVILRCVPISNHLYFYWYRQILGQKVEFLVSFYNNEISEKSEIFDDQFSVERPDGSNFTLKIRSTKLEDSAMYFCASSDGSAGNTIYFGEGSWLTVV.

The CDR3: CASSAGIVVDEQYF. DNA for the CDR3: TGTGCCAGCAGCGCCGGGATAGTGGTCGACGAGCAGTACTTC. The chain links TRBV5-4 to TRBJ2-7, with D perhaps matching TRBD2 (5 bases). The CDR3 extends over 14 amino acids. Germline V gene data show CDR1 as SGHNT and CDR2 as YYREEE (reference sequence). V shed 4 bases and J shed 5 bases, with 16 bases lying between them.

Concerning this clone itself: Other DNA sequences in the sample encode the same CDR3. The V and J genes are TRBV30 and TRBJ2-7; possible D gene TRBD1, 5 bases. The ends were cut back, 5 bases at V and 2 bases at J, with 7 bases in the middle. The CDR3 contains 11 residues. Germline assignment: CDR1 GTSNPN and CDR2 SVGIG (reference sequence). The CDR3 DNA reads TGTGCCTGGGGCAGGGCCTACGAGCAGTACTTC. This codes for CAWGRAYEQYF.

The CDR3 sequence is CASSLGLGGLSEQFF. CDR3 in DNA: TGTGCCAGCAGCTTGGGACTGGGGGGTTTAAGTGAGCAGTTCTTC. The chain has TRBV5-4 and TRBJ2-1; D perhaps matches TRBD2 (6 bases). The CDR3 has 15 amino acids. Looked up from germline, CDR1 is SGHNT and CDR2 is YYREEE (reference sequence). Trimming pared 0 bases from V and 9 bases from J, leaving 16 bases between. Variable domain in full (rest from reference TRBV5-4 and TRBJ2-1): ETGVTQSPTHLIKTRGQQVTLRCSSQSGHNTVSWYQQALGQGPQFIFQYYREEENGRGNFPPRFSGLQFPNYSSELNVNALELDDSALYLCASSLGLGGLSEQFFGPGTRLTVL.

V usage is TRBV27 and J usage is TRBJ2-2, with a tentative D call TRBD1 (6 bases). The CDR3 covers 15 residues. V gave up 2 bases and J gave up 6 bases, with 13 bases separating them. Germline CDR1 MNHEY, CDR2 SMNVEV (reference sequence). The CDR3 sequence is CASSLRGQPSGELFF. The CDR3 DNA reads TGTGCCAGCAGTTTACGCGGACAGCCGTCCGGGGAGCTGTTTTTT.

This clone was counted only a few times. The chain carries TRBV10-3 and TRBJ2-1, with D unresolved. Trimming took off 3 bases at V and 7 bases at J, with 16 bases between the two ends. There are 15 residues in the CDR3. Germline CDR1 is ENHRY and CDR2 is SYGVKD. In DNA form, the CDR3 reads TGTGCCATCAGTGATTTTTCCTTAGAGAGGAATGAGCAGTTCTTC. Translation gives CAISDFSLERNEQFF.

This clone showed up just once. This CDR3 is CASSLRVDSNTGELFF. DNA of the CDR3: TGCGCCAGCAGCTTAAGAGTCGATTCGAACACCGGGGAGCTGTTTTTT. The V call is TRBV5-1, the J call TRBJ2-2; D unclear. This CDR3 is built from 16 residues. Per the germline V gene, CDR1 is SGHRS and CDR2 is YFSETQ. V was pared by 2 bases and J by 0 bases, with 11 bases between.

The chain links TRBV2 to TRBJ2-1; 9 bases are shared with TRBD2. CDR3 length: 15 amino acids. The germline V gene encodes CDR1 SNHLY and CDR2 FYNNEI. V was pared by 2 bases and J by 6 bases, with 5 bases of the junction left unmatched. DNA of the CDR3: TGTGCCAGCAGTGAAATGACTAGCGGCAGCAATGAGCAGTTCTTC. Protein: CASSEMTSGSNEQFF.

This chain joins TRBV19 and TRBJ1-4; the D gene is possibly TRBD1 (6 bases). Germline V gene lookup returns CDR1 LNHDA and CDR2 SQIVND (reference sequence). This CDR3 has 13 residues. V lost 3 bases, J lost 8 bases, and 10 bases lay in between. CDR3 sequence (DNA): TGTGCCAGTAGTATCACAGGGAAGGAAAAACTGTTTTTT. As protein: CASSITGKEKLFF.

The chain couples TRBV19 to TRBJ1-5, with a tentative D call TRBD1 (6 bases). The V gene lost 10 bases and the J gene lost 5 bases, with 12 bases spanning the gap. There are 12 residues in the CDR3. The germline gives CDR1 LNHDA, CDR2 SQIVND (reference sequence). CDR3 loop: CAIWGGYQPQHF. In DNA form, the CDR3 reads TGTGCCATTTGGGGGGGCTATCAGCCCCAGCATTTT.

The gene calls are TRBV6-5 and TRBJ2-7; TRBD1 aligns across 7 bases. Germline loops: CDR1 MNHEY, CDR2 SVGAGI. The CDR3 consists of 13 residues. J gave up 3 bases and V 3 bases, and 2 bases lay outside the gene matches. For the CDR3, the DNA is TGTGCCAGCAGTTATGGGACAGACTACGAGCAGTACTTC. Translation: CASSYGTDYEQYF.

The V gene is TRBV18, the J gene TRBJ2-7; 7 nucleotides align to TRBD1. V lost 5 bases, J lost 0 bases, and 4 bases stayed unmatched. Germline V gene lookup returns CDR1 KGHSH and CDR2 LQKENI. The CDR3 length is 14 residues. The CDR3 nucleotides are TGTGCCAGCTCATTTGGGGACAGCTCCTACGAGCAGTACTTC. Its protein is CASSFGDSSYEQYF.

The chain carries TRBV30 and TRBJ2-7; the match to TRBD1 covers 7 bases. CDR3 length equals 13 residues. Germline V gives CDR1 GTSNPN, CDR2 SVGIG (reference sequence). The ends lost 2 bases at V and 3 bases at J; junction bases unmatched: 4. The CDR3, as DNA: TGTGCCTGGAGTTCGGGACAGAGCTACGAGCAGTACTTC. Amino acid sequence: CAWSSGQSYEQYF. Looking up the rest from reference TRBV30 and TRBJ2-7 gives the full variable domain: SQTIHQWPATLVQPVGSPLSLECTVEGTSNPNLYWYRQAAGRGLQLLFYSVGIGQISSEVPQNLSASRPQDRQFILSSKKLLLSDSGFYLCAWSSGQSYEQYFGPGTRLTVT.

The V gene is TRBV18, the J gene TRBJ2-2; a weak D match, TRBD1 (5 bases). Per the germline V gene, CDR1 is KGHSH and CDR2 is LQKENI. This CDR3 is built from 20 residues. V was trimmed by 0 bases and J by 6 bases, leaving 26 bases between them. CDR3 loop: CASSPPTQGAQRGLPGELFF. The DNA for the CDR3 is TGTGCCAGCTCACCACCGACTCAAGGGGCACAACGAGGTTTGCCCGGGGAGCTGTTTTTT.

The chain employs TRBV5-1 and TRBJ2-1; maybe TRBD1 (6 bases). Per germline, CDR1 SGHRS and CDR2 YFSETQ. Trimming stripped 3 bases from V and 8 bases from J, with 15 bases between. CDR3 length: 14 amino acids. The CDR3: CASSWQGRGDEQFF. CDR3 DNA: TGCGCCAGCAGCTGGCAGGGGAGAGGGGATGAGCAGTTCTTC.

This chain uses TRBV5-1 with TRBJ1-1; D possibly corresponds to TRBD1 (6 bases). V was cut by 8 bases and J by 1 base, with 18 bases left in between. The V gene's germline CDR1 is SGHRS and CDR2 YFSETQ. There are 15 residues in the CDR3. Here the CDR3 reads CASTPLGAANTEAFF. CDR3 in DNA: TGCGCCAGTACTCCCCTGGGGGCCGCGAACACTGAAGCTTTCTTT.

The gene calls are TRBV4-1 and TRBJ1-2; TRBD1 might be the D (5 bases). The ends were cut back, 4 bases at V and 8 bases at J, with 11 bases in the middle. The CDR3 loop spans 12 amino acids. Germline V gene sequence: CDR1 MGHRA, CDR2 YSYEKL. The CDR3 nucleotides read TGCGCCAGCAGCCGGATGGGACTCGGCTACACCTTC. This translates into CASSRMGLGYTF.

This clone was picked up one time. J is TRBJ2-7 and V is TRBV5-1, with a possible D match to TRBD2 (6 bases). This CDR3 contains 14 residues. Germline CDR1 and CDR2: SGHRS and YFSETQ. Trimming took 2 bases from V and 0 from J, leaving 9 bases between them. CDR3 in DNA: TGCGCCAGCAGCTTCGTCGGGAGCTCCTACGAGCAGTACTTC. Amino acid sequence: CASSFVGSSYEQYF. Full variable domain (remainder filled in from reference TRBV5-1 and TRBJ2-7): KAGVTQTPRYLIKTRGQQVTLSCSPISGHRSVSWYQQTPGQGLQFLFEYFSETQRNKGNFPGRFSGRQFSNSRSEMNVSTLELGDSALYLCASSFVGSSYEQYFGPGTRLTVT.

V gene TRBV2 combines with J gene TRBJ1-6; 8 bases fit TRBD1. Trimming at V came to 2 bases and at J to 8 bases, leaving 5 bases not matched to a gene. Germline V gene data show CDR1 as SNHLY and CDR2 as FYNNEI. The CDR3 is 15 amino acids. CDR3 nucleotides: TGTGCCAGCAGTGAAAGGGTGACAGGGGATTCACCCCTCCACTTT. Its translation is CASSERVTGDSPLHF. The variable domain in full, completed from reference TRBV2 and TRBJ1-6, reads EPEVTQTPSHQVTQMGQEVILRCVPISNHLYFYWYRQILGQKVEFLVSFYNNEISEKSEIFDDQFSVERPDGSNFTLKIRSTKLEDSAMYFCASSERVTGDSPLHFGNGTRLTVT.

The chain couples TRBV2 to TRBJ2-7, with D possibly TRBD2 on 5 matching bases. The germline V and J ends were trimmed by 6 bases and 4 bases, with 19 bases remaining between them. The germline V gene encodes CDR1 SNHLY and CDR2 FYNNEI. This CDR3 is built from 15 residues. In DNA form, the CDR3 reads TGTGCCAGCAGGGCAGGACTCTCCTCAAATTACGAGCAGTACTTC. Protein sequence: CASRAGLSSNYEQYF. The full variable domain, its missing parts supplied by reference TRBV2 and TRBJ2-7, is EPEVTQTPSHQVTQMGQEVILRCVPISNHLYFYWYRQILGQKVEFLVSFYNNEISEKSEIFDDQFSVERPDGSNFTLKIRSTKLEDSAMYFCASRAGLSSNYEQYFGPGTRLTVT.

DNA for the CDR3: TGTGCCAGCTCACCACCCCCGCGGGTGTCCGGGGAGCTGTTTTTT. Its protein is CASSPPPRVSGELFF. The chain carries TRBV18 and TRBJ2-2; possibly TRBD2 for D (5 bases). This CDR3 spans 15 amino acids. Germline-derived CDR1 and CDR2 are KGHSH and LQKENI. V lost 0 bases and J lost 6, with 11 bases in between.

CDR3 bases: TGCGCCAGCAGCTTGGATCCAGGGAACTACGAGCAGTACTTC. Its translation: CASSLDPGNYEQYF. This chain joins TRBV5-1 and TRBJ2-7, with TRBD1 as a possible D gene (5 bases). The germline gives CDR1 SGHRS, CDR2 YFSETQ. V lost 0 bases and J lost 3, with 10 bases in between. The CDR3 runs to 14 residues.

V is TRBV7-6 and J is TRBJ2-3; 8 nucleotides agree with TRBD1. This CDR3 has 16 amino acids. Unmatched junction bases numbered 7, after V lost 4 bases and J lost 1 base. From germline, CDR1 is SGHVS and CDR2 FNYEAQ. The CDR3 DNA reads TGTGCCAGCAGCTCCCCCAGGGGGCAACGCACAGATACGCAGTATTTT. Translated: CASSSPRGQRTDTQYF. The full variable domain, in which reference TRBV7-6 and TRBJ2-3 provide the parts outside the CDR3, is GAGVSQSPRYKVTKRGQDVALRCDPISGHVSLYWYRQALGQGPEFLTYFNYEAQQDKSGLPNDRFSAERPEGSISTLTIQRTEQRDSAMYRCASSSPRGQRTDTQYFGPGTRLTVL.